This entry concerns a single TCR beta chain. The antigen remains undetermined. Sequencing used immunoSEQ version 4 in survey mode. Each sample used up to 1 ug genomic DNA diluted to roughly 10 ng/uL. Sequenced by immunoSEQ multiplex PCR; TCRdb stores in-frame clones only, minus some. The sample has about 40,000 clones; about four fifths are singletons. Trimming stripped 4 bases from V and 4 bases from J, with 3 bases between. CDR1 is SGHDT and CDR2 is YYEEEE in the germline V gene. This CDR3 region has 12 residues. This sample was included in a study of persistence of HIV-infected CD4 T cells. Broader study findings: CMV- and Gag-responding cells had lower TCRbeta richness than CD3/CD28-responding cells.

The stimulus was an HIV-1 Gag 15-mer peptide pool, 0.85 to 1 ug/peptide/mL. Sorted nonresponding memory CD4+ T cells were CD40L-negative, CD69-negative, CD45RO-high. Adults with HIV-1 started suppressive ART while chronically infected. The V gene is TRBV5-6, the J gene TRBJ1-6; D unclear. The sequences come from CD4+ T cells sorted from PBMCs after 18-hour stimulation, collected from a patient who received antiretroviral therapy. The TCR comes from an adult man with HIV who was CMV-seropositive. The CDR3: CASSGYNSPLHF. The CDR3 nucleotides read TGTGCCAGCAGCGGATATAATTCACCCCTCCACTTT.